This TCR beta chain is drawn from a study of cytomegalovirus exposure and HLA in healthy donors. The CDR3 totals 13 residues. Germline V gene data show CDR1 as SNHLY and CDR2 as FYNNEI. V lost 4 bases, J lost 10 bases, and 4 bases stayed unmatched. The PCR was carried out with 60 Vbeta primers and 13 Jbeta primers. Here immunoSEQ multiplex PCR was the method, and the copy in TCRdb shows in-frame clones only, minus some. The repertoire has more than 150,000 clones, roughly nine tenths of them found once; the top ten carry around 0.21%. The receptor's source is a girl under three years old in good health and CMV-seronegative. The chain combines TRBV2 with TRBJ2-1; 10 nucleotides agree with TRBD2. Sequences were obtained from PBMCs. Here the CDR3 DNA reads TGTGCCAGCAGTGCGCTAGCGGGGGTCGAGCAGTTCTTC. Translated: CASSALAGVEQFF.